Below, 13 T cell receptor beta chains from the same sample are listed, as sequenced in a study of radiotherapy plus CTLA-4 blockade in lung cancer. TCRdb's copy holds only in-frame clones and misses some; the assay was immunoSEQ multiplex PCR. The data hold fewer than 65,000 clones, with 65% to 85% observed a single time. Sequences were derived from peripheral blood, sampled from a patient treated with radiotherapy plus ipilimumab. The receptors here all came from a human donor with non-small cell lung cancer whose response to radiotherapy plus ipilimumab could not be evaluated.

The chain is built from TRBV28 and TRBJ1-2, with 9 bases lining up with TRBD1. This CDR3 has 16 residues. The germline V gene has CDR1 MDHEN and CDR2 SYDVKM. The V gene end was trimmed by 2 bases and the J gene end by 2 bases; junction bases not matched to a gene: 6. CDR3 loop: CASSLITGGPNYGYTF. The DNA for the CDR3 is TGTGCCAGCAGTTTAATTACAGGGGGCCCAAACTATGGCTACACCTTC.

This clone was detected only once. The rearrangement uses TRBV5-1 and TRBJ2-2; D is possibly TRBD1 (6 bases). This CDR3 is built from 14 residues. Trimming left V 5 bases short and J 3 bases short, with 11 bases between. Germline lookup yields CDR1 SGHRS and CDR2 YFSETQ. The CDR3 is CASRLWTDTGELFF. As DNA, the CDR3 is TGCGCCAGCAGATTGTGGACAGACACCGGGGAGCTGTTTTTT.

The chain uses TRBV30 and TRBJ1-3; 9 positions agree with TRBD1. V trimming: 1 base; J trimming: 6 bases; junction bases outside the gene matches: 10. The CDR3 loop spans 16 amino acids. The V gene's germline CDR1 is GTSNPN and CDR2 SVGIG (reference sequence). DNA of the CDR3: TGTGCCTGGAGTGGACCGGGACAGGGAAGGAAAAACACCATATATTTT. It codes for CAWSGPGQGRKNTIYF.

The V and J genes are TRBV4-3 and TRBJ1-1; D is perhaps TRBD1 (6 bases). The CDR3 totals 15 residues. Germline V gene sequence: CDR1 LGHNA, CDR2 YSLEER. The V end was cut by 4 bases, the J end by 1 base, with 13 bases between. The CDR3: CASSLRTVQNTEAFF. DNA of the CDR3: TGCGCCAGCAGCCTCAGGACAGTACAGAACACTGAAGCTTTCTTT.

The V gene is TRBV19, the J gene TRBJ1-2; TRBD1 might be the D (6 bases). The V gene's germline CDR1 is LNHDA and CDR2 SQIVND (reference sequence). Trimming left V 2 bases short and J 10 bases short, with 14 bases between. The CDR3 sequence is 13 residues long. The CDR3 sequence: CASSINRVTVYTF. The CDR3 region has the DNA TGTGCCAGTAGTATAAACAGGGTGACCGTCTACACCTTC. The full variable domain, with the rest looked up from reference TRBV19 and TRBJ1-2, is DGGITQSPKYLFRKEGQNVTLSCEQNLNHDAMYWYRQDPGQGLRLIYYSQIVNDFQKGDIAEGYSVSREKKESFPLTVTSAQKNPTAFYLCASSINRVTVYTFGSGTRLTVV.

The chain combines TRBV4-3 with TRBJ1-1; the match to TRBD1 covers 9 bases. V was clipped by 2 bases and J by 1 base; unmatched bases: 8. In germline, CDR1 is LGHNA, CDR2 YSLEER. The CDR3 has 17 residues. CDR3: CASSQTNRGLGNTEAFF. The DNA of the CDR3 is TGCGCCAGCAGCCAAACCAACAGGGGGCTAGGGAACACTGAAGCTTTCTTT.

This clone was counted between two and nine times. The chain links TRBV9 to TRBJ2-1; 11 bases match TRBD2. The CDR3 runs 18 residues. The V segment lost 3 bases and the J segment 7 bases; nucleotides outside the gene matches: 15. Germline CDR1 is SGDLS and CDR2 is YYNGEE. The CDR3 sequence is CASSAVTSGGWGLNEQFF. For the CDR3, the DNA is TGTGCCAGCAGCGCCGTCACTAGCGGGGGCTGGGGTTTGAATGAGCAGTTCTTC.

V is TRBV4-2 and J is TRBJ1-3, with D uncertain. V lost 0 bases, J lost 0 bases, and 9 bases lay in between. CDR1 is LGHNA and CDR2 is YNFKEQ in the germline V gene. The CDR3 consists of 16 residues. The CDR3 reads CASSQEVTGSGNTIYF. As DNA, the CDR3 is TGTGCCAGCAGCCAAGAAGTCACGGGCTCTGGAAACACCATATATTTT.

V gene TRBV6-6 combines with J gene TRBJ1-2, with 7 nucleotides matching TRBD1. The germline CDR1 and CDR2 sequences are MNHNY and SVGAGI (reference sequence). After removal of 2 bases from V and 7 bases from J, the junction contained 4 bases not matched to a gene. The CDR3 length is 13 residues. For the CDR3, the DNA is TGTGCCAGCAGTTACACAGGGGAAGGTGGCTACACCTTC. Residues: CASSYTGEGGYTF.

V usage is TRBV4-2 and J usage is TRBJ2-1; D remains unclear. Germline V gene sequence: CDR1 LGHNA, CDR2 YNFKEQ. The CDR3 has 13 amino acids. Trimming stripped 0 bases from V and 11 bases from J, with 11 bases between. The CDR3 region is CASSQEVQLKQFF. DNA of the CDR3: TGTGCCAGCAGCCAAGAGGTGCAGTTAAAGCAGTTCTTC.

J is TRBJ2-2 and V is TRBV29-1, with 8 bases matching TRBD1. There are 16 residues in the CDR3. Per germline, CDR1 SQVTM and CDR2 ANQGSEA. V gave up 6 bases and J gave up 5 bases; unmatched junction bases: 14. This CDR3 reads CSVGRGLPDGTGELFF. In DNA, the CDR3 is TGCAGCGTGGGCAGGGGGCTTCCCGACGGAACCGGGGAGCTGTTTTTT.

This clone has a handful of counts. The CDR3 sequence is CASSRSLAGLQETQYF. CDR3 DNA sequence: TGTGCCAGCTCACGGTCACTAGCGGGACTCCAAGAGACCCAGTACTTC. V gene TRBV18 combines with J gene TRBJ2-5, with 10 bases matching TRBD2. This CDR3 spans 16 amino acids. CDR1 and CDR2 from the germline V gene are KGHSH and LQKENI. J gave up 1 base and V 4 bases, and 6 bases lay outside the gene matches.

The chain combines TRBV10-3 with TRBJ2-1, with 8 nucleotides matching TRBD1. V trimming: 1 base; J trimming: 0 bases; junction bases outside the gene matches: 11. Per the germline V gene, CDR1 is ENHRY and CDR2 is SYGVKD. The CDR3 has 19 amino acids. The CDR3 loop is CAISEFQDRASNSYNEQFF. The CDR3 region has the DNA TGTGCCATCAGTGAGTTTCAGGACAGGGCCTCAAACTCCTACAATGAGCAGTTCTTC.